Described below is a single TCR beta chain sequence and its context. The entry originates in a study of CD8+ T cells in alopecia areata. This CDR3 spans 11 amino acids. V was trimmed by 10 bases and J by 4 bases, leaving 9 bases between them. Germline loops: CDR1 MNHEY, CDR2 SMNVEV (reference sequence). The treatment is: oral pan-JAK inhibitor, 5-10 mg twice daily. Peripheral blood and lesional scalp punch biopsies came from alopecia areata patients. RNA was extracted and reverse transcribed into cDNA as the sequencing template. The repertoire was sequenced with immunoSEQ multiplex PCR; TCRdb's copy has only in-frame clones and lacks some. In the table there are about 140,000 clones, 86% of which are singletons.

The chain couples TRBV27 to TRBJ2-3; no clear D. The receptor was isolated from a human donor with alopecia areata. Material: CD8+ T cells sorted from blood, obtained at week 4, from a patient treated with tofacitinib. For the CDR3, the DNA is TGTGCCACCAACTGGGCAGATACGCAGTATTTT. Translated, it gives CATNWADTQYF.